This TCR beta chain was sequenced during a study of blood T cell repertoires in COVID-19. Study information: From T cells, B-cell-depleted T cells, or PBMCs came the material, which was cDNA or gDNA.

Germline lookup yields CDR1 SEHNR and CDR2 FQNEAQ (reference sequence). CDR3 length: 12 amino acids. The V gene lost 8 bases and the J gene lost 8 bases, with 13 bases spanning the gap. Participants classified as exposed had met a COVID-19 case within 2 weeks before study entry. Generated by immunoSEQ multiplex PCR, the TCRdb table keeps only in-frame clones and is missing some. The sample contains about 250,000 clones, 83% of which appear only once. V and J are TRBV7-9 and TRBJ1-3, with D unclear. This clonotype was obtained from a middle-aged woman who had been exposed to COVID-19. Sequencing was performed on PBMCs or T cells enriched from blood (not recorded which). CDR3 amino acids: CASPRRGDTIYF. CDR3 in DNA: TGTGCCAGCCCCCGCCGCGGGGACACCATATATTTT.